Listed below are T cell receptor beta chains from one sample, sequenced in a study of blood T cell repertoires in COVID-19. Assay used: immunoSEQ multiplex PCR; TCRdb lists only in-frame clones, some missing. The profile shows tens of thousands of clones, approximately 80% of them singletons. The sample was peripheral blood. The origin of the receptors is a human donor in a cohort sampled during active COVID-19. CDR3s include the opening cysteine and the closing phenylalanine or tryptophan. A D gene is named only where the DNA matches it firmly. Size is omitted from some rows. Given values are once, few, many or a class for expanded clones.

TRBV5-5,.,.,TRBJ1-5,TGTGCCAGCAGCTTGGGGGAGGCCAGATTGGGGCCCCAGCATTTT,CASSLGEARLGPQHF
TRBV5-1,.,.,TRBJ1-2,TGCGCCAGTACGGGGTACGAAAACTATGGCTACACCTTC,CASTGYENYGYTF
TRBV27,.,TRBD1,TRBJ2-2,TGTGCCAGCAGTGTTCCGGGACAGGGAAGGCCCGGGGAGCTGTTTTTT,CASSVPGQGRPGELFF
TRBV6-5,.,TRBD1,TRBJ1-5,TGTGCCAGCTTGGGGACAGGGTGGCAGCCCCAGCATTTT,CASLGTGWQPQHF
TRBV5-8,.,.,TRBJ2-5,TGTGCCAGCAGCTTGGTGGTAGGGGTTGAGACCCAGTACTTC,CASSLVVGVETQYF
TRBV5-5,.,.,TRBJ1-5,TGTGCCAGCAGCGATAATCGACAGGTAGGGTCCCAGCATTTT,CASSDNRQVGSQHF
TRBV7-2,.,.,TRBJ2-5,TGTGCCAGCAGCGCCAGGTGGGGGCTGGAGACCCAGTACTTC,CASSARWGLETQYF
TRBV11-3,once,.,TRBJ2-1,TGTGCCAGCAGCTTAGGGAGCTCCTACAATGAGCAGTTCTTC,CASSLGSSYNEQFF
TRBV28,.,TRBD2,TRBJ2-3,TGTGCCAGCAGTCCCCGAGGACTAGCGGGGGATAGCACAGATACGCAGTATTTT,CASSPRGLAGDSTDTQYF
TRBV12-3/TRBV12-4,.,.,TRBJ1-3,TGTGCCACCGCGGGGGGGGTGAACACCATATATTTT,CATAGGVNTIYF
TRBV6-2/TRBV6-3,.,TRBD2,TRBJ2-1,TGTGCCAGCAGTTACTTGGGACTAGCGGGGGGGAATGAGCAGTTCTTC,CASSYLGLAGGNEQFF
TRBV3-1/TRBV3-2,few,.,TRBJ1-3,TGTGCCAGCAGCCAAGCAGGAACTGCTGGAAACACCATATATTTT,CASSQAGTAGNTIYF
TRBV2,.,.,TRBJ1-6,TGTGCCAGCAGGCAGACGGAGAGTTCACCCCTCCACTTT,CASRQTESSPLHF
TRBV2,.,TRBD1,TRBJ1-5,TGTGCCAGCAGCGGGACCGGGACAGGGAGCCAGCCCCAGCATTTT,CASSGTGTGSQPQHF
TRBV7-9,.,TRBD2,TRBJ2-7,TGTGCCAGCAGCTCCGGGACTAGCGGCCTCTACGAGCAGTACTTC,CASSSGTSGLYEQYF
TRBV24-1,few,TRBD1,TRBJ1-2,TGTGCCACCAGTGATCCCAACAGGGGGCAAGGCTATGGCTACACCTTC,CATSDPNRGQGYGYTF
TRBV7-3,.,.,TRBJ2-1,TGTGCCAGCAGCTTAGTGGGGCGCAGTACCTACAATGAGCAGTTCTTC,CASSLVGRSTYNEQFF
TRBV7-2,.,.,TRBJ1-5,TGTGCCAGCAGCTTTAAGGAGGGTCAGCCCCAGCATTTT,CASSFKEGQPQHF
TRBV11-2,.,.,TRBJ1-2,TGTGCCAGCAGCAGGGGGGGATTAAACTATGGCTACACCTTC,CASSRGGLNYGYTF
TRBV7-6,few,TRBD1,TRBJ1-1,TGTGCCAGCCGGGCAGGGGGGAACACTGAAGCTTTCTTT,CASRAGGNTEAFF
TRBV7-9,.,.,TRBJ2-3,TGTGCCAGCAGCTTCTATCGAGATACGCAGTATTTT,CASSFYRDTQYF
TRBV12-5,.,TRBD1,TRBJ2-1,TGTGCTAGTGGTTTGGGAACGACAGGGAAGCAGTTCTTC,CASGLGTTGKQFF